This is a list of T cell receptor beta chains from one sample in a study of cytomegalovirus exposure and HLA in healthy donors. Some clones are missing from TCRdb's copy, which holds only in-frame ones; the method was immunoSEQ multiplex PCR. The table has 210,000 or so clones, 65% to 80% seen once. The source material was PBMCs. The source is a man aged 35 to 55 in good health and CMV-seronegative. CDR3s include the opening cysteine and the closing phenylalanine or tryptophan. The order of the fields is J gene, clone size, V gene, D gene, CDR3 DNA, CDR3 protein. A D gene is named only where the DNA matches it firmly. Only part of the rows carry a size: once, few, many, or a class if the clone is expanded.

j_call: TRBJ1-6
clone_size: once
v_call: TRBV7-3
d_call: -
cdr3_nt: TGTGCCAGCAGCTTAACAGCTTATAATTCACCCCTCCACTTT
cdr3_aa: CASSLTAYNSPLHF

j_call: TRBJ2-2
clone_size: -
v_call: TRBV12-5
d_call: -
cdr3_nt: TGTGCTAGTGGTTGGGGGGACACCGGGGAGCTGTTTTTT
cdr3_aa: CASGWGDTGELFF

j_call: TRBJ2-7
clone_size: -
v_call: TRBV7-8
d_call: -
cdr3_nt: TGTGCCAGCAGCTTAAGTACGATAGGGAGGGAGCAGTACTTC
cdr3_aa: CASSLSTIGREQYF

j_call: TRBJ1-1
clone_size: -
v_call: TRBV6-1
d_call: TRBD1
cdr3_nt: TGTGCCAGCGGCTACAGGGGGGCTGAAGCTTTCTTT
cdr3_aa: CASGYRGAEAFF

j_call: TRBJ2-1
clone_size: -
v_call: TRBV15
d_call: -
cdr3_nt: TGTGCCACCAGCAGAGAACTAGAGCAGTTCTTC
cdr3_aa: CATSRELEQFF

j_call: TRBJ2-5
clone_size: -
v_call: TRBV6-5
d_call: TRBD1
cdr3_nt: TGTGCCAGCAGCGCATACAGGGGGCTACGAGAGACCCAGTACTTC
cdr3_aa: CASSAYRGLRETQYF

j_call: TRBJ2-1
clone_size: -
v_call: TRBV19
d_call: TRBD2
cdr3_nt: TGTGCCAGTAGTCCTCGACTAGCGGGAGGGAATAGTGAGCAGTTCTTC
cdr3_aa: CASSPRLAGGNSEQFF

j_call: TRBJ1-5
clone_size: -
v_call: TRBV7-9
d_call: -
cdr3_nt: TGTGCCAGCAGCTTAAGGACAGAGAATCAGCCCCAGCATTTT
cdr3_aa: CASSLRTENQPQHF

j_call: TRBJ2-4
clone_size: once
v_call: TRBV6-1
d_call: TRBD2
cdr3_nt: TGTGCCAGCAGTGAAGCGCAGGTGGGACGCGGGGGGCTGGACATTCAGTACTTC
cdr3_aa: CASSEAQVGRGGLDIQYF

j_call: TRBJ2-1
clone_size: once
v_call: TRBV19
d_call: -
cdr3_nt: TGTGCCAGTAGCCGTGGGGGCGCCTACAATGAGCAGTTCTTC
cdr3_aa: CASSRGGAYNEQFF

j_call: TRBJ2-1
clone_size: few
v_call: TRBV4-1
d_call: -
cdr3_nt: TGCGCCAGCAGCCATGAAGAGGATGAGCAGTTCTTC
cdr3_aa: CASSHEEDEQFF

j_call: TRBJ1-1
clone_size: -
v_call: TRBV28
d_call: -
cdr3_nt: TGTGCCAGCAGCCAGAACACTGAAGCTTTCTTT
cdr3_aa: CASSQNTEAFF

j_call: TRBJ1-4
clone_size: -
v_call: TRBV5-1
d_call: -
cdr3_nt: TGCGCCAGCAGCTTGGGGGGGGTGGGGACGTCTAATGAAAAACTGTTTTTT
cdr3_aa: CASSLGGVGTSNEKLFF

j_call: TRBJ1-1
clone_size: few
v_call: TRBV18
d_call: TRBD1
cdr3_nt: TGTGCCAGCTCATCGAGGGGGCGGCCCATGAACACTGAAGCTTTCTTT
cdr3_aa: CASSSRGRPMNTEAFF

j_call: TRBJ1-1
clone_size: few
v_call: TRBV7-9
d_call: TRBD1
cdr3_nt: TGTGCCAGCACCCGTAGGGGGCCAGTTTCGGCTTTCTTT
cdr3_aa: CASTRRGPVSAFF

j_call: TRBJ2-7
clone_size: -
v_call: TRBV7-7
d_call: TRBD1
cdr3_nt: TGTGCCAGCAGGAGGTCCGGGACAGAAGACTACGAGCAGTACTTC
cdr3_aa: CASRRSGTEDYEQYF

j_call: TRBJ2-3
clone_size: many
v_call: TRBV6-1
d_call: TRBD2
cdr3_nt: TGTGCCCTAGCGGGAGCGGAGACAGATACGCAGTATTTT
cdr3_aa: CALAGAETDTQYF

j_call: TRBJ1-2
clone_size: -
v_call: TRBV20-1
d_call: -
cdr3_nt: TGCAGTGCTAGTCGCGACTATGGCTACACCTTC
cdr3_aa: CSASRDYGYTF

j_call: TRBJ2-2
clone_size: -
v_call: TRBV10-3
d_call: TRBD2
cdr3_nt: TGTGCCATCAGTGAAACTAGCGGGGGCACCGGGGAGCTGTTTTTT
cdr3_aa: CAISETSGGTGELFF

j_call: TRBJ1-5
clone_size: -
v_call: TRBV4-1
d_call: -
cdr3_nt: TGCGCCAGCAGCCCCGAAGAAGCTTATAGCAATCAGCCCCAGCATTTT
cdr3_aa: CASSPEEAYSNQPQHF

j_call: TRBJ1-5
clone_size: -
v_call: TRBV19
d_call: TRBD1
cdr3_nt: TGTGCCAGTGGACAGGGAGGTTCCCATCAGCCCCAGCATTTT
cdr3_aa: CASGQGGSHQPQHF

j_call: TRBJ1-5
clone_size: -
v_call: TRBV30
d_call: -
cdr3_nt: TGTGCCTGGAGTGGGCAGGGGAATCAGCCCCAGCATTTT
cdr3_aa: CAWSGQGNQPQHF

j_call: TRBJ1-1
clone_size: once
v_call: TRBV7-9
d_call: -
cdr3_nt: TGTGCCAGCAGCTACACGAACACTGAAGCTTTCTTT
cdr3_aa: CASSYTNTEAFF

j_call: TRBJ2-5
clone_size: -
v_call: TRBV5-1
d_call: -
cdr3_nt: TGCGCCAGCAGCTTGGGGGGAGCGGCGCAAGAGACCCAGTACTTC
cdr3_aa: CASSLGGAAQETQYF

j_call: TRBJ1-5
clone_size: once
v_call: TRBV4-3
d_call: -
cdr3_nt: TGCGCCAGCAGCCAAGATCGCAACAGGAATCAGCCCCAGCATTTT
cdr3_aa: CASSQDRNRNQPQHF

j_call: TRBJ2-3
clone_size: -
v_call: TRBV6-4
d_call: -
cdr3_nt: TGTGCCAGCAGCCCGACTGAAGCTAGCACAGATACGCAGTATTTT
cdr3_aa: CASSPTEASTDTQYF

j_call: TRBJ2-2
clone_size: -
v_call: TRBV7-9
d_call: TRBD2
cdr3_nt: TGTTCCAGCCGTGCGGGAGGGCGGACCGGGGAGCTGTTTTTT
cdr3_aa: CSSRAGGRTGELFF

j_call: TRBJ1-6
clone_size: -
v_call: TRBV4-1
d_call: TRBD1
cdr3_nt: TGCGCCAGCAGCCTCGGGACAGACGGGCCCTATAATTCACCCCTCCACTTT
cdr3_aa: CASSLGTDGPYNSPLHF

j_call: TRBJ1-6
clone_size: -
v_call: TRBV6-5
d_call: -
cdr3_nt: TGTGCCAGCAGTTACGGACTGGGGAATAATTCACCCCTCCACTTT
cdr3_aa: CASSYGLGNNSPLHF

j_call: TRBJ2-5
clone_size: -
v_call: TRBV7-9
d_call: -
cdr3_nt: TGTGCCAGCAGTCTCCAAGAGGAGACCCAGTACTTC
cdr3_aa: CASSLQEETQYF

j_call: TRBJ2-5
clone_size: once
v_call: TRBV29-1
d_call: -
cdr3_nt: TGCAGCGTTCTAAGGGCGGGGGCGGAAGAGCAGTACTTC
cdr3_aa: CSVLRAGAEEQYF